The 29 T cell receptor beta chains below come from one sample, sequenced in a study of cytotoxic CD8 clonotypes in ibrutinib-treated CLL. TCRdb's table, derived via immunoSEQ multiplex PCR, lists solely in-frame clones and lacks some. The sample holds tens of thousands of clones, 50% to 70% seen once. The source was PBMCs, collected at disease progression, from a patient treated with ibrutinib. Source of these receptors: a human donor with chronic lymphocytic leukemia.

The rearrangement joins TRBV5-1 to TRBJ2-1; D is perhaps TRBD2 (6 bases). CDR3 length: 15 residues. Germline V gene data show CDR1 as SGHRS and CDR2 as YFSETQ. With 0 bases removed from V and 7 bases from J, the gap between germline ends came to 14 bases. CDR3 region: CASSLVGGGRNEQFF. DNA of the CDR3: TGCGCCAGCAGCTTGGTTGGGGGAGGCCGAAATGAGCAGTTCTTC. The full variable domain, rest sourced from reference TRBV5-1 and TRBJ2-1, is KAGVTQTPRYLIKTRGQQVTLSCSPISGHRSVSWYQQTPGQGLQFLFEYFSETQRNKGNFPGRFSGRQFSNSRSEMNVSTLELGDSALYLCASSLVGGGRNEQFFGPGTRLTVL.

The chain uses TRBV16 and TRBJ1-6, with TRBD1 matching over 7 bases. CDR1 and CDR2 (germline): KGHSY, FQNENV. V lost 0 bases, J lost 7 bases, and 6 bases stayed unmatched. CDR3 length: 16 amino acids. CDR3 region: CASSQSVQGRNSPLHF. CDR3 nucleotide sequence: TGTGCCAGCAGCCAATCAGTACAGGGGAGGAATTCACCCCTCCACTTT.

V gene TRBV28 combines with J gene TRBJ2-2, with 8 bases matching TRBD1. Germline assignment: CDR1 MDHEN and CDR2 SYDVKM. V lost 6 bases, J lost 4 bases, and 7 bases stayed unmatched. CDR3 length: 15 amino acids. The CDR3, as DNA: TGTGCCAGCAGCGATGACAGGGGAGCCACCGGGGAGCTGTTTTTT. This gives the protein CASSDDRGATGELFF.

The chain combines TRBV7-2 with TRBJ2-3; perhaps TRBD1 as D (6 bases). In germline, CDR1 is SGHTA, CDR2 FQGNSA. V lost 0 bases and J 0 bases, leaving 22 bases between the germline ends. The CDR3 spans 20 residues. This CDR3 is CASSLALGSLYRASTDTQYF. The CDR3 DNA reads as TGTGCCAGCAGCTTAGCGCTAGGCTCCCTCTACAGGGCCAGCACAGATACGCAGTATTTT.

This clone was detected only a few times. This rearrangement joins TRBV4-1 to TRBJ1-6, with D unclear. The CDR3 covers 16 residues. Germline assignment: CDR1 MGHRA and CDR2 YSYEKL. V was pared by 4 bases and J by 7 bases, with 17 bases between. Here the CDR3 reads CASSPIGRITNSPLHF. The CDR3 DNA is TGCGCCAGCAGCCCCATAGGACGGATTACCAATTCACCCCTCCACTTT.

V gene TRBV7-2 combines with J gene TRBJ2-5; unclear D gene. This CDR3 has 13 residues. Germline V gives CDR1 SGHTA, CDR2 FQGNSA. V dropped 1 base and J dropped 4 bases, with 7 bases sitting between them. The CDR3 DNA sequence: TGTGCCAGCAGCTTAGGAGATGGAGAGACCCAGTACTTC. Residues: CASSLGDGETQYF. The full variable domain, its missing parts supplied by reference TRBV7-2 and TRBJ2-5, is GAGVSQSPSNKVTEKGKDVELRCDPISGHTALYWYRQSLGQGLEFLIYFQGNSAPDKSGLPSDRFSAERTGGSVSTLTIQRTQQEDSAVYLCASSLGDGETQYFGPGTRLLVL.

The chain has TRBV18 and TRBJ2-7, with a possible D match to TRBD2 (7 bases). Trimming took off 2 bases at V and 0 bases at J, with 17 bases between the two ends. The length of the CDR3 is 17 residues. The germline gives CDR1 KGHSH, CDR2 LQKENI. CDR3 region: CASSPSPGGARSYEQYF. The CDR3, as DNA: TGTGCCAGCTCACCATCCCCGGGGGGCGCCCGCTCCTACGAGCAGTACTTC. The full variable domain, completed using reference TRBV18 and TRBJ2-7, is NAGVMQNPRHLVRRRGQEARLRCSPMKGHSHVYWYRQLPEEGLKFMVYLQKENIIDESGMPKERFSAEFPKEGPSILRIQQVVRGDSAAYFCASSPSPGGARSYEQYFGPGTRLTVT.

As to this clone: A much larger clone differs by one base, so this may be a read error. This chain uses TRBV30 with TRBJ1-6; the D is unclear. The V end was cut by 2 bases, the J end by 7 bases, with 9 bases between. The CDR3 has 13 amino acids. Germline assignment: CDR1 GTSNPN and CDR2 SVGIG (reference sequence). The CDR3 region has the DNA TGTGCCTGGAGTACGATAGACAATTCACCCCTCCACTTT. Amino acid sequence: CAWSTIDNSPLHF.

This chain connects TRBV30 to TRBJ2-3; TRBD1 agrees at 9 bases. Per germline, CDR1 GTSNPN and CDR2 SVGIG (reference sequence). CDR3 length: 14 residues. V was pared by 5 bases and J by 4 bases, with 7 bases of the junction left unmatched. The DNA of the CDR3 is TGTGCCTGGGATGGGGGACAGGGTTCAGATACGCAGTATTTT. Amino acid sequence: CAWDGGQGSDTQYF.

The V gene is TRBV7-3, the J gene TRBJ2-2; 9 nucleotides align to TRBD2. Germline trimming cut 4 bases from V and 1 base from J; bases unmatched to any gene: 4. Germline CDR1 SGHTA, CDR2 FQGTGA. The CDR3 length is 16 residues. The CDR3 loop is CASSSIAGENTGELFF. As DNA, the CDR3 is TGTGCCAGCAGCTCAATAGCGGGAGAGAACACCGGGGAGCTGTTTTTT.

Here the CDR3 reads CATIKRDLRHGYTF. The CDR3 DNA is TGTGCCACGATAAAACGGGACCTAAGACATGGCTACACCTTC. This chain joins TRBV28 and TRBJ1-2, with a possible D match to TRBD1 (5 bases). V lost 10 bases, J lost 6 bases, and 21 bases lay in between. CDR1 MDHEN and CDR2 SYDVKM come from the germline V gene. There are 14 residues in the CDR3.

A note on this clone: The junction and the germline gene differ at one end; a read error may be behind it. V gene TRBV5-6 combines with J gene TRBJ2-1; 7 positions match TRBD2. The CDR3 contains 17 residues. The germline gives CDR1 SGHDT, CDR2 YYEEEE. DNA for the CDR3: TGTGCCAGAAGCTTGGCCACCAGCGGGAAACACGAGGATGAGCAGTTCTTC. It translates to CARSLATSGKHEDEQFF.

The chain is built from TRBV29-1 and TRBJ2-3, with unresolved D. Germline values: CDR1 SQVTM, CDR2 ANQGSEA. The germline V and J ends were trimmed by 3 bases and 1 base, with 5 bases remaining between them. The CDR3 loop spans 12 amino acids. The CDR3 here is CSVDPGTDTQYF. The DNA of the CDR3 is TGCAGCGTTGATCCGGGCACAGATACGCAGTATTTT.

The V and J genes are TRBV7-2 and TRBJ2-3; D unclear. Germline-derived CDR1 and CDR2 are SGHTA and FQGNSA. The CDR3 spans 13 residues. V was shortened by 5 bases and J by 3 bases, with 9 bases between the two germline ends. The CDR3 DNA reads TGTGCCAGCAGCACGACCCGAACAGATACGCAGTATTTT. Translated: CASSTTRTDTQYF.

The rearrangement uses TRBV15 and TRBJ2-7; 7 positions match TRBD2. The germline CDR1 and CDR2 sequences are LNHNV and YYDKDF (reference sequence). The CDR3 contains 16 residues. Germline trimming cut 0 bases from V and 2 bases from J; bases unmatched to any gene: 7. The CDR3 sequence: CATSRDGGGSPYEQYF. The CDR3 nucleotides read TGTGCCACCAGCAGAGATGGGGGGGGGTCTCCCTACGAGCAGTACTTC.

V and J are TRBV5-1 and TRBJ1-1; the match to TRBD1 covers 12 bases. Per germline, CDR1 SGHRS and CDR2 YFSETQ. The J segment lost 8 bases and the V segment lost 6 bases, leaving 5 bases of the junction unmatched. The CDR3 loop spans 13 amino acids. CDR3 sequence: CASNTGTGGEAFF. In DNA, the CDR3 is TGCGCCAGCAATACCGGGACAGGGGGCGAAGCTTTCTTT.

The chain has TRBV4-2 and TRBJ2-7; D not certain. The ends were cut back, 0 bases at V and 0 bases at J, with 9 bases in the middle. Looked up from germline, CDR1 is LGHNA and CDR2 is YNFKEQ. This CDR3 is built from 15 residues. CDR3 in DNA: TGTGCCAGCAGCCAAGAAAGGGCGGTCTCCTACGAGCAGTACTTC. Residues: CASSQERAVSYEQYF.

This clone has a handful of counts. This chain links TRBV7-8 with TRBJ2-3; unclear D gene. This CDR3 has 15 amino acids. The germline CDR1 and CDR2 sequences are SGHVS and FQNEAQ. Between the trimmed V and J ends, which lost 5 bases and 6 bases, there was a span of 18 bases. DNA of the CDR3: TGTGCCAGCAGCCAGGTTTCCTCCCGAGTGGATACGCAGTATTTT. Protein: CASSQVSSRVDTQYF.

A few counts support this clone. This chain connects TRBV10-3 to TRBJ2-3; D not resolved. Germline CDR1 reads ENHRY; CDR2 reads SYGVKD. The CDR3 totals 11 residues. Trimming took 8 bases from V and 4 from J, leaving 7 bases between them. The CDR3 bases are TGTGCCATCGAAATTGCAGATACGCAGTATTTT. Residues: CAIEIADTQYF.

This clone was counted between two and nine times. The chain has TRBV2 and TRBJ2-1, with 11 bases identical to TRBD2. Germline CDR1 reads SNHLY; CDR2 reads FYNNEI. The trim removed 7 bases at V and 4 bases at J, leaving 3 bases unmatched. This CDR3 spans 14 amino acids. DNA of the CDR3: TGTGCCAGCATGGGACTAGCGGCTTACAATGAGCAGTTCTTC. It is translated as CASMGLAAYNEQFF. Filled out from reference TRBV2 and TRBJ2-1, the complete variable domain reads EPEVTQTPSHQVTQMGQEVILRCVPISNHLYFYWYRQILGQKVEFLVSFYNNEISEKSEIFDDQFSVERPDGSNFTLKIRSTKLEDSAMYFCASMGLAAYNEQFFGPGTRLTVL.

This clone was seen more than once but under ten times. The chain carries TRBV5-8 and TRBJ1-5; TRBD1 matches at 7 bases. Trimming cost V 5 bases and J 5 bases; bases outside gene matches: 10. This CDR3 contains 15 residues. Germline V CDR1 and CDR2: SGHTS, YDEGEE. CDR3 nucleotides: TGTGCCAGCAGACTACTTGGAGGGGGCGATCAGCCCCAGCATTTT. This encodes CASRLLGGGDQPQHF.

V usage is TRBV10-3 and J usage is TRBJ1-4, with D possibly matching TRBD1 (6 bases). Germline CDR1 is ENHRY and CDR2 is SYGVKD. V was shortened by 0 bases and J by 4 bases, with 9 bases between the two germline ends. This CDR3 region has 15 residues. The CDR3 protein is CAISESAGVNEKLFF. The CDR3 region has the DNA TGTGCCATCAGTGAGTCGGCAGGGGTTAATGAAAAACTGTTTTTT.

The V gene is TRBV4-3, the J gene TRBJ2-7, with TRBD1 matching 11 bases. Per germline, CDR1 LGHNA and CDR2 YSLEER. Trimming removed 0 bases from V and 2 bases from J; junction bases left unmatched: 3. CDR3 length: 16 amino acids. CDR3 sequence: CASSQDWGQGAYEQYF. DNA for the CDR3: TGCGCCAGCAGCCAAGATTGGGGACAGGGGGCCTACGAGCAGTACTTC.

The chain employs TRBV25-1 and TRBJ1-2, with D tentatively TRBD1 (6 bases). Trimming removed 7 bases at V and 6 bases at J, with 12 bases between. The V gene's germline CDR1 is MGHDK and CDR2 SYGVNS. The CDR3 runs 12 residues. CDR3 loop: CASNRGLDGYTF. The CDR3 DNA sequence: TGTGCCAGCAACCGGGGGCTCGATGGCTACACCTTC.

This clone has only a few counts. This sequence joins TRBV19 and TRBJ2-3, with 13 nucleotides matching TRBD2. This CDR3 is built from 15 residues. Germline CDR1 and CDR2: LNHDA and SQIVND (reference sequence). J was trimmed by 10 bases and V by 6 bases; bases with no gene match: 10. This chain's CDR3 is CASSILAGGGLAQYF. The DNA of the CDR3 is TGTGCCAGTAGCATACTAGCGGGAGGGGGATTGGCGCAGTATTTT.

The chain joins TRBV28 to TRBJ1-2, with D possibly being TRBD1 (6 bases). The ends were cut back, 2 bases at V and 4 bases at J, with 17 bases in the middle. CDR3 length: 16 residues. In germline, CDR1 is MDHEN, CDR2 SYDVKM. The CDR3 DNA is TGTGCCAGCAGTTTACCCCCCGGCGGGGGCGGCTATGGCTACACCTTC. This sequence encodes CASSLPPGGGGYGYTF.

This sequence joins TRBV6-5 and TRBJ2-7; D gene ambiguous. V lost 7 bases, J lost 4 bases, and 14 bases lay in between. The CDR3 spans 13 residues. CDR1 is MNHEY and CDR2 is SVGAGI in the germline V gene. This CDR3 is CASIGRSRYEQYF. CDR3 sequence (DNA): TGTGCCAGCATTGGACGGAGTAGGTACGAGCAGTACTTC.

The chain is built from TRBV7-9 and TRBJ2-1; TRBD1 matches at 7 bases. CDR1 and CDR2 from the germline V gene are SEHNR and FQNEAQ (reference sequence). The J segment lost 0 bases and the V segment lost 5 bases, leaving 7 bases of the junction unmatched. There are 16 residues in the CDR3. Here the CDR3 reads CASSMTGTHSYNEQFF. The CDR3 nucleotides read TGTGCCAGCAGCATGACAGGGACCCACTCCTACAATGAGCAGTTCTTC.

This clone appeared a single time. The V call is TRBV4-1, the J call TRBJ2-7, with TRBD1 identical over 9 bases. There are 15 residues in the CDR3. The V and J ends lost 1 base and 2 bases, in that order; junction bases with no gene match: 3. Germline V lookup: CDR1 MGHRA, CDR2 YSYEKL. CDR3 bases: TGCGCCAGCAGCCAAGGGACAGGGGTGGCCTACGAGCAGTACTTC. It codes for CASSQGTGVAYEQYF.